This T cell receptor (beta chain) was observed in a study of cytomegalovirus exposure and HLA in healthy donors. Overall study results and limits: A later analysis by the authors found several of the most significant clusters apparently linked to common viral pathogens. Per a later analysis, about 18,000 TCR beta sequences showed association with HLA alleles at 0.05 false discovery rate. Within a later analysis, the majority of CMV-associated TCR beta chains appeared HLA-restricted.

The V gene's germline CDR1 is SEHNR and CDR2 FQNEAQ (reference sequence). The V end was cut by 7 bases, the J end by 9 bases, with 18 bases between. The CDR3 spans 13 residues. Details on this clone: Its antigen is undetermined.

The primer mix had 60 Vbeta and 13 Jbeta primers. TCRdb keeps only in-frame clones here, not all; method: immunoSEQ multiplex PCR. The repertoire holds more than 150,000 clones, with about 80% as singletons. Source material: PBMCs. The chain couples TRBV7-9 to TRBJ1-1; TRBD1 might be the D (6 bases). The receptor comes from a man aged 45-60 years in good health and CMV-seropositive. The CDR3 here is CASIAFTGFQAFF. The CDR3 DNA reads TGTGCCAGCATCGCCTTTACAGGGTTCCAAGCTTTCTTT.